These 8 T cell receptor beta chains were sequenced from one sample in a study of blood T cell repertoires in COVID-19. Sequenced by immunoSEQ multiplex PCR; TCRdb stores in-frame clones only, minus some. The sample lists 150,000 to 200,000 clones; 85% to 90% were seen once. Sequencing was carried out using peripheral blood. These receptors originate from a woman under 40 with active or convalescent COVID-19.

The chain links TRBV2 to TRBJ1-1; D possibly corresponds to TRBD1 (5 bases). The germline V gene has CDR1 SNHLY and CDR2 FYNNEI. This CDR3 is built from 13 residues. V lost 9 bases and J lost 0, with 11 bases in between. CDR3 protein: CASTGLLNTEAFF. Here the CDR3 DNA reads TGTGCCAGTACGGGACTGTTGAACACTGAAGCTTTCTTT.

The chain's CDR3 is CASSYSSWKTQYF. CDR3 DNA: TGTGCCAGCAGCTATTCTAGCTGGAAGACCCAGTACTTC. This sequence joins TRBV27 and TRBJ2-5; TRBD2 might be the D (5 bases). V lost 6 bases and J 6 bases, leaving 14 bases between the germline ends. The CDR3 spans 13 residues. Germline V gives CDR1 MNHEY, CDR2 SMNVEV (reference sequence).

This chain links TRBV19 with TRBJ2-1; TRBD1 might be the D (6 bases). This CDR3 is built from 18 residues. V shed 0 bases and J shed 9 bases, with 24 bases lying between them. Germline CDR1 is LNHDA and CDR2 is SQIVND (reference sequence). The CDR3 reads CASSIDWGPTPGGSEQFF. CDR3 sequence (DNA): TGTGCCAGTAGTATAGATTGGGGGCCAACCCCTGGAGGTAGTGAGCAGTTCTTC.

The chain is built from TRBV19 and TRBJ2-7, with TRBD2 matching 11 bases. The CDR3 consists of 14 residues. The V gene's germline CDR1 is LNHDA and CDR2 SQIVND (reference sequence). Trimming at V came to 7 bases and at J to 3 bases, leaving 5 bases not matched to a gene. CDR3 loop: CASTKTSGNYEQYF. As DNA, the CDR3 is TGTGCCAGTACCAAGACTAGCGGGAACTACGAGCAGTACTTC.

V usage is TRBV6-5 and J usage is TRBJ1-6; 7 bases are a match to TRBD1. CDR3 length: 15 residues. Germline V gene sequence: CDR1 MNHEY, CDR2 SVGAGI. V lost 7 bases to trimming and J lost 6 bases; unmatched junction nucleotides: 9. The CDR3 protein is CASTLRGQPNSPLHF. The CDR3 region has the DNA TGTGCCAGCACTCTAAGGGGACAGCCTAATTCACCCCTCCACTTT.

The chain has TRBV12-3 or TRBV12-4 and TRBJ2-5; no firm D call. V lost 8 bases and J lost 5, with 9 bases in between. This CDR3 has 11 amino acids. The CDR3 protein is CASALRETQYF. DNA for the CDR3: TGTGCCAGCGCACTTCGGGAGACCCAGTACTTC.

As DNA, the CDR3 is TGCGCCAGCAGTGAGTCGAGGCTAGCTCGGAAGTACAATGAGCAGTTCTTC. Residues: CASSESRLARKYNEQFF. This sequence joins TRBV10-1 and TRBJ2-1; TRBD2 might be the D (5 bases). This CDR3 has 17 residues. V was shortened by 0 bases and J by 4 bases, with 16 bases between the two germline ends. Germline CDR1 and CDR2: WNHNN and SYGVQD (reference sequence).

The rearrangement uses TRBV6-5 and TRBJ1-5; TRBD1 matches 9 bases. Germline values: CDR1 MNHEY, CDR2 SVGAGI. Germline trimming cut 6 bases from V and 4 bases from J; bases unmatched to any gene: 7. CDR3 length: 15 amino acids. The CDR3: CASRVQGQGNQPQHF. CDR3 in DNA: TGTGCCAGCAGGGTCCAGGGACAGGGAAATCAGCCCCAGCATTTT.